This T cell receptor (beta chain) is from a study of blood T cell repertoires in COVID-19. Study information: Acute and convalescent COVID-19 samples came from the United States, Italy and Spain.

J gave up 5 bases and V 2 bases, and 6 bases lay outside the gene matches. The CDR3 consists of 16 residues. CDR1 and CDR2 (germline): SGHRS, YFSETQ. Authors' processing steps: Estimated nucleated cell counts came from reference gene primer amplification. Here immunoSEQ multiplex PCR was the method, and the copy in TCRdb shows in-frame clones only, minus some. Clone size and V and J calls were adopted from that table, with D and trimming inferred from the DNA. The table shows over 85,000 clones, with 70% to 90% occurring only once. V is TRBV5-1 and J is TRBJ2-2, with 10 positions matching TRBD1. What was sequenced was peripheral blood. This TCR derives from an elderly woman with acute or convalescent COVID-19. CDR3 loop: CASSFAGTGATGELFF. CDR3 bases: TGCGCCAGCAGCTTTGCCGGGACAGGGGCAACCGGGGAGCTGTTTTTT. Full variable domain (remainder filled in from reference TRBV5-1 and TRBJ2-2): KAGVTQTPRYLIKTRGQQVTLSCSPISGHRSVSWYQQTPGQGLQFLFEYFSETQRNKGNFPGRFSGRQFSNSRSEMNVSTLELGDSALYLCASSFAGTGATGELFFGEGSRLTVL.